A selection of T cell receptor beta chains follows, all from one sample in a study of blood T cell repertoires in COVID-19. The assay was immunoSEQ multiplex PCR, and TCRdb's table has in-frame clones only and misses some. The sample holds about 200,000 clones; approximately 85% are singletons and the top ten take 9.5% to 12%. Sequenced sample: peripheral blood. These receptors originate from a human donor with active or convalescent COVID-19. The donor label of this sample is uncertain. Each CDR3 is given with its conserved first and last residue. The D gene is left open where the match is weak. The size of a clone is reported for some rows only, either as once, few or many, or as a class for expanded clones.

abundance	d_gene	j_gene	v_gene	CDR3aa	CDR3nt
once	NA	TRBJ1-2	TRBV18	CASSTSRFDGYTF	TGTGCCAGCTCAACCTCCAGGTTTGATGGCTACACCTTC
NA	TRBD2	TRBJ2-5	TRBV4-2	CASSPILTSGGFQETQYF	TGTGCCAGCAGCCCAATATTAACTAGCGGGGGGTTTCAAGAGACCCAGTACTTC
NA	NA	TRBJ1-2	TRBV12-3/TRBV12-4	CASSPGEGYTF	TGTGCCAGCAGTCCCGGGGAGGGCTACACCTTC
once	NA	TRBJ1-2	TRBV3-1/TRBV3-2	CASSPQKSYGYTF	TGTGCCAGCAGCCCCCAAAAGAGCTATGGCTACACCTTC
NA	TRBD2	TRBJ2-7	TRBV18	CASSSGTSDSYEQYF	TGTGCCAGCTCATCCGGGACTAGCGATTCCTACGAGCAGTACTTC
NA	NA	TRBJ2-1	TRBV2	CASRGLPEDEQFF	TGTGCCAGCAGGGGACTTCCGGAGGATGAGCAGTTCTTC
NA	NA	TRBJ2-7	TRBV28	CASSLGGQPYSYEQYF	TGTGCCAGCAGTTTGGGGGGACAGCCATACTCCTACGAGCAGTACTTC
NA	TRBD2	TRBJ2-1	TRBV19	CASSGLAGGSYNEQFF	TGTGCCAGTAGTGGGTTAGCGGGAGGTTCCTACAATGAGCAGTTCTTC
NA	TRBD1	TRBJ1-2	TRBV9	CASSPQGEDGYTF	TGTGCCAGCAGCCCCCAGGGGGAAGATGGCTACACCTTC
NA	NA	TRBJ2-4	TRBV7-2	CASSQGQPGAKNIQYF	TGTGCCAGCAGCCAAGGACAGCCGGGGGCCAAAAACATTCAGTACTTC
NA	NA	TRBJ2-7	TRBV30	CAWSPPLSVNEQYF	TGTGCCTGGAGTCCCCCGTTATCGGTGAACGAGCAGTACTTC
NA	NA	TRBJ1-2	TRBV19	CASSIGWTGGYHYGYTF	TGTGCCAGTAGTATAGGCTGGACCGGGGGTTATCACTATGGCTACACCTTC
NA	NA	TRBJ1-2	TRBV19	CASSISRDYGYTF	TGTGCCAGTAGTATAAGCAGGGACTATGGCTACACCTTC
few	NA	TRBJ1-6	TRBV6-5	CASSYGGLPLHF	TGTGCCAGCAGTTACGGCGGGTTGCCCCTCCACTTT
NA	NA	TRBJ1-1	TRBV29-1	CSVELRGTEAFF	TGCAGCGTTGAACTCAGGGGCACTGAAGCTTTCTTT
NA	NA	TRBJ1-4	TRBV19	CASTFWGPDNEKLFF	TGTGCCAGTACTTTTTGGGGGCCGGATAATGAAAAACTGTTTTTT
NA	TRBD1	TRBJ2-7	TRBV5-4	CASSSGTALREQYF	TGTGCCAGCAGCTCCGGGACAGCCCTTCGCGAGCAGTACTTC
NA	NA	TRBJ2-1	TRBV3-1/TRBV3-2	CASSQEREGKHDNEQFF	TGTGCCAGCAGCCAAGAACGGGAAGGAAAACACGACAATGAGCAGTTCTTC
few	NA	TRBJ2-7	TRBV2	CASKEGSYEQYF	TGTGCCAGCAAAGAGGGCTCCTACGAGCAGTACTTC
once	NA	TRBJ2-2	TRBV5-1	CASSLVQGEAGELFF	TGCGCCAGCAGCTTGGTCCAGGGTGAGGCCGGGGAGCTGTTTTTT
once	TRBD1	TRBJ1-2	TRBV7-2	CASSFNAAGGVLDYGYTF	TGTGCCAGCAGCTTCAACGCGGCAGGGGGCGTTTTGGACTATGGCTACACCTTC
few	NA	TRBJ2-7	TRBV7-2	CASSSYYEQYF	TGTGCCAGCAGTTCCTACTACGAGCAGTACTTC
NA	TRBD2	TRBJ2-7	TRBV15	CATSSRLAGEDEQYF	TGTGCCACCAGCAGCCGACTAGCGGGAGAAGACGAGCAGTACTTC
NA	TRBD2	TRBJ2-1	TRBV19	CASSKGPERGPYNEQFF	TGTGCCAGTAGTAAAGGGCCGGAGCGGGGACCCTACAATGAGCAGTTCTTC
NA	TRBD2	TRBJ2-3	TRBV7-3	CASSLPGGGTDTQYF	TGTGCCAGCAGCCTTCCGGGGGGTGGGACAGATACGCAGTATTTT
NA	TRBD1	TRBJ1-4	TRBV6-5	CASRGTGAPSLFF	TGTGCCAGCAGGGGGACAGGGGCTCCGTCGCTGTTTTTT
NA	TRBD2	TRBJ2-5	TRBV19	CASSPRGSGAETQYF	TGTGCCAGTAGTCCCCGTGGTAGCGGGGCGGAGACCCAGTACTTC
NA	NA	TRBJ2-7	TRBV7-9	CASSSPGDSLGEQYF	TGTGCCAGCAGCTCCCCCGGAGACAGCCTAGGGGAGCAGTACTTC
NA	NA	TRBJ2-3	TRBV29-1	CSVASGGPTDTQYF	TGCAGCGTGGCTTCCGGAGGGCCCACAGATACGCAGTATTTT
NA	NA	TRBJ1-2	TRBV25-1	CATREGTYGYTF	TGTGCCACTAGGGAGGGGACATATGGCTACACCTTC
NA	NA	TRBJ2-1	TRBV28	CASLRATSFDEQFF	TGTGCCAGCCTCAGAGCCACTAGCTTCGATGAGCAGTTCTTC
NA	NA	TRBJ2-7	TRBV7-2	CASSFSRLTSSYEQYF	TGTGCCAGCAGCTTCTCCAGGTTAACCTCCTCCTACGAGCAGTACTTC
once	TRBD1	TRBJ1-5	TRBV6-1	CASSAGNRGLANQPQHF	TGTGCCAGCAGTGCGGGGAACAGGGGGCTGGCCAATCAGCCCCAGCATTTT
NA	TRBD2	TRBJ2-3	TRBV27	CASSDGLAGDTQYF	TGTGCCAGCAGTGACGGACTAGCGGGTGATACGCAGTATTTT
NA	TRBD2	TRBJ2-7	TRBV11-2	CASSTNLAGPPYEQYF	TGTGCCAGCAGCACCAACCTAGCGGGCCCACCCTACGAGCAGTACTTC
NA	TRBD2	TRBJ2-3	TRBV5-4	CASSFTSGGADTQYF	TGTGCCAGCAGCTTTACTAGCGGGGGGGCAGATACGCAGTATTTT